This TCR beta chain originates from a study of blood T cell repertoires in COVID-19. Overall study: The United States, Italy and Spain supplied acute and convalescent COVID-19 samples. PBMCs, B-cell-depleted T cells, or T cells provided the cDNA or gDNA that made up the material.

The Seattle patients joined while their infection was active and were tracked longitudinally afterward. In the source study's methods: Estimation of nucleated cell counts was performed using reference gene primer amplification. Profiled with immunoSEQ multiplex PCR; TCRdb holds only in-frame clones, not every one. That table is the source of V, J and clone size, and D and trimming were worked out from the DNA. This table has around 100,000 clones, 74% appearing once. There are 14 residues in the CDR3. The sequence was obtained from a man in his sixties or seventies with COVID-19, enrolled during active disease. The sequenced sample consisted of peripheral blood. The chain is built from TRBV21-1 and TRBJ2-3; TRBD2 was called by the table and not checked on the DNA. TRBV21-1 is listed as a pseudogene. The CDR3 reads CASSKGSMADTQYF. CDR3 sequence (DNA): TGTGCCAGCAGCAAAGGTAGTATGGCAGATACGCAGTATTTT.